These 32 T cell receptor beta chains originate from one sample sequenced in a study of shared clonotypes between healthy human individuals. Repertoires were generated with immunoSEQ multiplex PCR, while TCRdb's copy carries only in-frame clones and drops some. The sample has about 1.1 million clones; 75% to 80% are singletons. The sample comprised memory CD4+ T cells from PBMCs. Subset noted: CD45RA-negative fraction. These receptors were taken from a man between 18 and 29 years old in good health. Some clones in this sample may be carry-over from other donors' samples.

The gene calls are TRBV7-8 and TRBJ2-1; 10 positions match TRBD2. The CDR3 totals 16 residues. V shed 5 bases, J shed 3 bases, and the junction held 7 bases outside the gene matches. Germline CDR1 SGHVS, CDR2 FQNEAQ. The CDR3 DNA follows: TGTGCCAGCAGCACCCGACTAGCGGGCAACTACAATGAGCAGTTCTTC. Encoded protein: CASSTRLAGNYNEQFF.

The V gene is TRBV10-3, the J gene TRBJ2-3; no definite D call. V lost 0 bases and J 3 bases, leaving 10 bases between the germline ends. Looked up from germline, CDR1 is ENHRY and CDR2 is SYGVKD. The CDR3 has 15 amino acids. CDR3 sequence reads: CAISESTVLTDTQYF. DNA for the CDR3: TGTGCCATCAGTGAGTCGACCGTTTTGACAGATACGCAGTATTTT.

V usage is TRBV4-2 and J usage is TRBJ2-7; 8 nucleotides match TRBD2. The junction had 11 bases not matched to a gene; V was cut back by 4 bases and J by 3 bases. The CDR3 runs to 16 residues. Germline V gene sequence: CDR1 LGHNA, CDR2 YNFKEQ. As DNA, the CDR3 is TGTGCCAGCAGCCTTAGGGGGGCGGGAGGCGACTACGAGCAGTACTTC. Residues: CASSLRGAGGDYEQYF.

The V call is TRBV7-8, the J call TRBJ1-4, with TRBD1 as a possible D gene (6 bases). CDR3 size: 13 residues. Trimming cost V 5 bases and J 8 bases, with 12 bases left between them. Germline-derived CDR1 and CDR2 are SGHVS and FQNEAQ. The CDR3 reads CASSKRQEEKLFF. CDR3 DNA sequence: TGTGCCAGCAGCAAACGACAGGAAGAAAAACTGTTTTTT.

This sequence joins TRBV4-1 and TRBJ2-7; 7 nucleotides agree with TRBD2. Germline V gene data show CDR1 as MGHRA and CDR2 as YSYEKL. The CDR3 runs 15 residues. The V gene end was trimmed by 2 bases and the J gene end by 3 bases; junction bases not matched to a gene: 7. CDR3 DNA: TGCGCCAGCAGCCAATTAGGGAGGGCCCTCTACGAGCAGTACTTC. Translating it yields CASSQLGRALYEQYF.

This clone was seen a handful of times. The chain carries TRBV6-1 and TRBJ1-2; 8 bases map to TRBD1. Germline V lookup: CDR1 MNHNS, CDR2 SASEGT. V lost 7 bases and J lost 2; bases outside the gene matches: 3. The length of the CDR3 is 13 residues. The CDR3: CASTTGENYGYTF. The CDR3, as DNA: TGTGCCAGCACGACAGGGGAAAACTATGGCTACACCTTC.

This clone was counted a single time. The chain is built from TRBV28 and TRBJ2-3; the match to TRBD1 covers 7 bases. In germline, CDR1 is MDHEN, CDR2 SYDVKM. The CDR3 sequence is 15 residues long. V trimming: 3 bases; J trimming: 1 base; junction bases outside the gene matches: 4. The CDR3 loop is CASSFRDRGTDTQYF. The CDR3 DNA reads TGTGCCAGCAGTTTCCGAGACAGGGGCACAGATACGCAGTATTTT.

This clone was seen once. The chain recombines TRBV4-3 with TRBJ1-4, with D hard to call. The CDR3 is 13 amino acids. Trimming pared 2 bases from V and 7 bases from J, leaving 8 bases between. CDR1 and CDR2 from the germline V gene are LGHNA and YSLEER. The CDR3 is CASSQSPAEKLFF. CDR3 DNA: TGCGCCAGCAGCCAAAGTCCGGCTGAAAAACTGTTTTTT.

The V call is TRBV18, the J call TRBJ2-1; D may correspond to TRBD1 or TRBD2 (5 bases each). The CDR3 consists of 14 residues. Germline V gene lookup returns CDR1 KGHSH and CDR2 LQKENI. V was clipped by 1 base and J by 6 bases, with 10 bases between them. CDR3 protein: CASSPRAGSNEQFF. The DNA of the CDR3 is TGTGCCAGCTCACCACGGGCAGGGAGCAATGAGCAGTTCTTC.

The CDR3 spells CASSQGGNEQFF. CDR3 nucleotide sequence: TGTGCCAGCAGCCAGGGGGGGAATGAGCAGTTCTTC. The gene calls are TRBV28 and TRBJ2-1, with D perhaps assigned TRBD1 or TRBD2 (7 bases each). The CDR3 sequence is 12 residues long. The ends were cut back, 6 bases at V and 7 bases at J, with 10 bases in the middle. Germline CDR1 and CDR2: MDHEN and SYDVKM.

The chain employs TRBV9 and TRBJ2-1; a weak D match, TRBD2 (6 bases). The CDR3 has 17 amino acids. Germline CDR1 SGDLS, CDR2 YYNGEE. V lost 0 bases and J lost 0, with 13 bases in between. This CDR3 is CASSVVGLSSSYNEQFF. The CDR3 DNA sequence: TGTGCCAGCAGCGTAGTGGGACTCTCGAGCTCCTACAATGAGCAGTTCTTC.

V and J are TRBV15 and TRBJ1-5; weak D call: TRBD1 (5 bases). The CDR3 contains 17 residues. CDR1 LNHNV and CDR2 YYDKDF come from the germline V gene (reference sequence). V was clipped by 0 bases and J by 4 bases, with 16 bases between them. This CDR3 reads CATSRDREWGDNQPQHF. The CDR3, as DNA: TGTGCCACCAGCAGAGATCGAGAATGGGGGGATAATCAGCCCCAGCATTTT.

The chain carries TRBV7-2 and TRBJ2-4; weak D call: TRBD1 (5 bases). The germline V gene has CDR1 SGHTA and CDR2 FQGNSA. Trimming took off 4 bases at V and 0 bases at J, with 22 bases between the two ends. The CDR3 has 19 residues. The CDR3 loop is CASSSHPLDRTLAKNIQYF. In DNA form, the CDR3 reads TGTGCCAGCAGCTCACACCCCCTAGACAGAACCCTAGCCAAAAACATTCAGTACTTC.

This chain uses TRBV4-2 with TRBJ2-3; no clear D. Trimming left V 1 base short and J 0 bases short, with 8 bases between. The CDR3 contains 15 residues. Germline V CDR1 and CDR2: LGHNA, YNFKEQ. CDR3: CASSQVYTSTDTQYF. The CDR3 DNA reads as TGTGCCAGCAGCCAAGTGTACACTAGCACAGATACGCAGTATTTT.

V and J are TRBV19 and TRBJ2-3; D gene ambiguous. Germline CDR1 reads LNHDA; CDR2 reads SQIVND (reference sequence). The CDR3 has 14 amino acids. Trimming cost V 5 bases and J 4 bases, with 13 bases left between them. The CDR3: CASSFTSRADTQYF. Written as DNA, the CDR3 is TGTGCCAGTAGTTTCACCTCTAGAGCAGATACGCAGTATTTT.

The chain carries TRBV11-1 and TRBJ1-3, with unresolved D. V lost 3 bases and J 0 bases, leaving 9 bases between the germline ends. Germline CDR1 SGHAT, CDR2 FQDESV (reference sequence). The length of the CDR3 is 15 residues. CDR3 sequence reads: CASSFEGASGNTIYF. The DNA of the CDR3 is TGTGCCAGCAGCTTTGAGGGAGCCTCTGGAAACACCATATATTTT.

Here the CDR3 reads CASSLLGGNVEQYF. DNA for the CDR3: TGTGCCAGCAGCCTTCTAGGGGGCAACGTCGAGCAGTACTTC. The rearrangement joins TRBV28 to TRBJ2-7; 7 bases agree with TRBD1. The CDR3 covers 14 residues. Trimming cost V 6 bases and J 6 bases; bases outside gene matches: 11. CDR1 and CDR2 (germline): MDHEN, SYDVKM.

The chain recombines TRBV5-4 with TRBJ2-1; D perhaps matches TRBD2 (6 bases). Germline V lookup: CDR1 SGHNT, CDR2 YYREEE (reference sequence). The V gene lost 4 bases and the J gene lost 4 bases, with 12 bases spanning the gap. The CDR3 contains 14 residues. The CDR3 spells CASSIPEGYNEQFF. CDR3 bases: TGTGCCAGCAGCATCCCGGAGGGATACAATGAGCAGTTCTTC.

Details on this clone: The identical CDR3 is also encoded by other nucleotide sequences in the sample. CDR3 protein: CASSVAGMNTEAFF. The CDR3 DNA reads as TGTGCCAGCAGCGTAGCCGGAATGAACACTGAAGCTTTCTTT. This chain uses TRBV9 with TRBJ1-1; no firm D call. Per the germline V gene, CDR1 is SGDLS and CDR2 is YYNGEE. CDR3 length equals 14 residues. Trimming cost V 0 bases and J 0 bases, with 6 bases left between them.

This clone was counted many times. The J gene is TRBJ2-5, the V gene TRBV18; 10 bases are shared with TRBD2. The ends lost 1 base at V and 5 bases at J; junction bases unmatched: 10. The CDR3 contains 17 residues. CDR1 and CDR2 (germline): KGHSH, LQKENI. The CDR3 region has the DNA TGTGCCAGCTCACCACGTCGTGCTAGCGGGAGTGACGAGACCCAGTACTTC. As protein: CASSPRRASGSDETQYF.

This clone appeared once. Here the CDR3 DNA reads TGTGCCAGCAGCGCCTCCCCGACTAGCCAGGGCGAGACCCAGTACTTC. It is translated as CASSASPTSQGETQYF. The chain employs TRBV9 and TRBJ2-5; 7 nucleotides match TRBD2. The length of the CDR3 is 16 residues. Per germline, CDR1 SGDLS and CDR2 YYNGEE. V dropped 3 bases and J dropped 5; count of bases not matched to a gene: 13.

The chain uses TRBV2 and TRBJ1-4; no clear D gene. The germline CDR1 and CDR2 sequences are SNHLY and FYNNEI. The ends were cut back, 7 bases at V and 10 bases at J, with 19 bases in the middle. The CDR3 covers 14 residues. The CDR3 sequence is CASNLGPREGKLFF. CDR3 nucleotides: TGTGCCAGCAATCTAGGGCCCCGGGAGGGAAAACTGTTTTTT.

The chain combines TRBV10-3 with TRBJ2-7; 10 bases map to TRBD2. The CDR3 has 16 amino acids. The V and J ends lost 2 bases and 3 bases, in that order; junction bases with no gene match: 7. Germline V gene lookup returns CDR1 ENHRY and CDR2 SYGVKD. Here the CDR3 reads CAISEDGLADRYEQYF. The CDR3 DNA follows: TGTGCCATCAGTGAGGACGGACTAGCGGACCGCTACGAGCAGTACTTC.

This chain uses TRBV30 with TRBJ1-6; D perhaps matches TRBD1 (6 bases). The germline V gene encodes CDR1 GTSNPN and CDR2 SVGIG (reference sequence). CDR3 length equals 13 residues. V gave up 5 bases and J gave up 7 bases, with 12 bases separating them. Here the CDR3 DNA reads TGTGCCTGGGACGGGACAAGAAATTCACCCCTCCACTTT. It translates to CAWDGTRNSPLHF.

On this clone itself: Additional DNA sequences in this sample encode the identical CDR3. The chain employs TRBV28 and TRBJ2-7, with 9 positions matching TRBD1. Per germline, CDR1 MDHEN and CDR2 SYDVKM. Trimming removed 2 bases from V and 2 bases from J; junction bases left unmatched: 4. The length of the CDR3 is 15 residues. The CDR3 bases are TGTGCCAGCAGTTTACCGGGACAGGGAGCCTACGAGCAGTACTTC. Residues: CASSLPGQGAYEQYF.

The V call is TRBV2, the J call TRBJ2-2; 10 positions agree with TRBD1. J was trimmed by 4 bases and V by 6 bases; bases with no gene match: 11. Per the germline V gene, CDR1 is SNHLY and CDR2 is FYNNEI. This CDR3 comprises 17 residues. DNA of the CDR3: TGTGCCAGCAGCCCCCCCCAAGGGACAGGGGTCACCGGGGAGCTGTTTTTT. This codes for CASSPPQGTGVTGELFF.

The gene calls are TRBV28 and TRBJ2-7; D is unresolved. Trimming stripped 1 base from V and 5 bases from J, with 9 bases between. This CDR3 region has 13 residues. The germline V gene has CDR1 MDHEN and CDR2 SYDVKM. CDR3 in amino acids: CASSLLTRDEQYF. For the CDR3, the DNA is TGTGCCAGCAGTTTATTGACTCGCGACGAGCAGTACTTC.

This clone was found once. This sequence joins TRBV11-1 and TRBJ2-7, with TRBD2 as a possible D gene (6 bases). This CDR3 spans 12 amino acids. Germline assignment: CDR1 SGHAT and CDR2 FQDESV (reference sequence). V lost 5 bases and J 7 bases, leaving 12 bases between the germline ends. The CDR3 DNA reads TGTGCCAGCAGCGCAATGGGGGGTGAGCAGTACTTC. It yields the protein CASSAMGGEQYF.

The DNA of the CDR3 is TGTGCCAGCAGTTTTTTAGGTGAGGGCACTGAAGCTTTCTTT. It specifies CASSFLGEGTEAFF. The genes are TRBV6-6 and TRBJ1-1; D is ambiguous. CDR3 size: 14 residues. In germline, CDR1 is MNHNY, CDR2 SVGAGI (reference sequence). Trimming took 4 bases from V and 4 from J, leaving 13 bases between them.

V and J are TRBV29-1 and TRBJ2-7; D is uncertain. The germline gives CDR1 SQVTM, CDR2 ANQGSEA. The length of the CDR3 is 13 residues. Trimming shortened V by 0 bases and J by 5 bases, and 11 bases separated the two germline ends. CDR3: CSVEDRQSHEQYF. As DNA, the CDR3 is TGCAGCGTTGAAGATCGGCAGTCCCACGAGCAGTACTTC.

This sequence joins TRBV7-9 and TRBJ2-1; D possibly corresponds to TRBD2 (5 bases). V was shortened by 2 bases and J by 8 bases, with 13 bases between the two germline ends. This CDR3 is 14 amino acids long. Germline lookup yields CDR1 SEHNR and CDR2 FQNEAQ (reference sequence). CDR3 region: CASSLQTSSHEQFF. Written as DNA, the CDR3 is TGTGCCAGCAGCTTACAAACTAGTTCCCATGAGCAGTTCTTC.

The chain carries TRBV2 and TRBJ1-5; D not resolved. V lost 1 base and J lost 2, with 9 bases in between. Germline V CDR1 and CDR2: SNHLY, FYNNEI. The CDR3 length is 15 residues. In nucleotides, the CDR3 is TGTGCCAGCAGTGAAGGAAGGTCAGGCAATCAGCCCCAGCATTTT. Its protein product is CASSEGRSGNQPQHF. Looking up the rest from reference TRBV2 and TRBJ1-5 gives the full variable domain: EPEVTQTPSHQVTQMGQEVILRCVPISNHLYFYWYRQILGQKVEFLVSFYNNEISEKSEIFDDQFSVERPDGSNFTLKIRSTKLEDSAMYFCASSEGRSGNQPQHFGDGTRLSIL.